This T cell receptor beta chain was recorded in a study of blood T cell repertoires in COVID-19. Across the whole study: Specimens from acute and convalescent COVID-19 originated in the United States, Italy and Spain. Sources were T cells, B-cell-depleted T cells, or PBMCs; the material itself was cDNA or gDNA.

As regards this clone: The same CDR3 arises from other DNA sequences in this sample as well.

Authors' processing steps: Amplified reference gene primers provided the basis for estimating nucleated cell counts. Assay: immunoSEQ multiplex PCR; the TCRdb copy retains only in-frame clones and omits some. V and J calls and clone size are those listed in that table; D and trimming were worked out from the DNA. The sample consists of a few hundred thousand clones, 85% of them appearing once. This sequence was found in a woman aged 18-35 years with acute or convalescent COVID-19. Sequences were obtained from peripheral blood.

CDR3 DNA sequence: TGTGCCAGCTCCCGCGGGGGGAACACTGAAGCTTTCTTT. It yields the protein CASSRGGNTEAFF. This chain connects TRBV6-5 to TRBJ1-1, with a possible D match to TRBD1 (5 bases). The germline V and J ends were trimmed by 8 bases and 1 base, with 11 bases remaining between them. This CDR3 contains 13 residues. Germline assignment: CDR1 MNHEY and CDR2 SVGAGI.